These 25 T cell receptor beta chains came from one sample sequenced in a study of siplizumab effects on memory and regulatory T cells. This table comes from immunoSEQ multiplex PCR, and its TCRdb copy is limited to in-frame clones, with some not included. The profile shows around 110,000 clones, approximately 94% of them singletons. The sequenced sample was non-Treg CD4+ T cells sorted from blood. The receptors come from a human donor in good health.

The rearrangement joins TRBV27 to TRBJ1-1; TRBD1 matches at 7 bases. The CDR3 is 13 residues long. Germline V lookup: CDR1 MNHEY, CDR2 SMNVEV (reference sequence). Germline trimming cut 6 bases from V and 3 bases from J; bases unmatched to any gene: 4. The CDR3 region has the DNA TGTGCCAGCAGGACAGGGTGGGACACTGAAGCTTTCTTT. This encodes CASRTGWDTEAFF.

This chain links TRBV2 with TRBJ2-5, with 8 bases fitting TRBD1. V was pared by 6 bases and J by 5 bases, with 5 bases of the junction left unmatched. The CDR3 length is 13 residues. CDR1 and CDR2 (germline): SNHLY, FYNNEI. The CDR3 DNA sequence: TGTGCCAGCAGCGCCAGGGGGCGGGAGACCCAGTACTTC. Amino acid sequence: CASSARGRETQYF.

J is TRBJ1-1 and V is TRBV7-2; D is undetermined. Germline V gene lookup returns CDR1 SGHTA and CDR2 FQGNSA. The CDR3 is 16 residues long. The ends were cut back, 5 bases at V and 6 bases at J, with 22 bases in the middle. This chain's CDR3 is CASSPILDSSRPEAFF. The DNA of the CDR3 is TGTGCCAGCAGCCCTATTTTAGACTCTTCCAGGCCTGAAGCTTTCTTT. Drawing the rest from reference TRBV7-2 and TRBJ1-1, the complete variable domain is GAGVSQSPSNKVTEKGKDVELRCDPISGHTALYWYRQSLGQGLEFLIYFQGNSAPDKSGLPSDRFSAERTGGSVSTLTIQRTQQEDSAVYLCASSPILDSSRPEAFFGQGTRLTVV.

The rearrangement joins TRBV6-5 to TRBJ2-2; TRBD1 matches 8 bases. In germline, CDR1 is MNHEY, CDR2 SVGAGI. The CDR3 is made up of 16 amino acids. Trimming took 0 bases from V and 3 from J; bases not matched to a gene: 3. CDR3 in amino acids: CASSYSSRGHTGELFF. The CDR3 nucleotides read TGTGCCAGCAGTTACTCGAGCAGGGGGCACACCGGGGAGCTGTTTTTT.

The chain recombines TRBV6-5 with TRBJ1-4, with 8 positions matching TRBD1. Germline V gives CDR1 MNHEY, CDR2 SVGAGI. The ends lost 5 bases at V and 7 bases at J; junction bases unmatched: 6. The CDR3 is 14 amino acids. The CDR3 coding sequence is TGTGCCAGCAGTGCCCAGGGGGCACGTGAAAAACTGTTTTTT. Translating it yields CASSAQGAREKLFF.

The chain employs TRBV18 and TRBJ2-1, with 9 positions matching TRBD1. Germline V lookup: CDR1 KGHSH, CDR2 LQKENI. The CDR3 spans 15 residues. The junction had 6 bases not matched to a gene; V was cut back by 2 bases and J by 7 bases. The CDR3 reads CASSPTGQGGNEQFF. The CDR3 nucleotides are TGTGCCAGCTCACCAACGGGACAGGGAGGGAATGAGCAGTTCTTC.

This clone was seen only once. The V gene is TRBV18, the J gene TRBJ2-1, with 11 bases that match TRBD2. The CDR3 totals 15 residues. CDR1 is KGHSH and CDR2 is LQKENI in the germline V gene. J lost 6 bases, V lost 5 bases, and 6 bases had no gene match. The CDR3 DNA reads TGTGCCAGCTCAATAGCTAGCGGGGGGACCAATGAGCAGTTCTTC. Its translation is CASSIASGGTNEQFF.

The chain recombines TRBV6-6 with TRBJ1-1; D remains ambiguous. Trimming removed 6 bases at V and 5 bases at J, with 13 bases between. Germline CDR1 MNHNY, CDR2 SVGAGI (reference sequence). This CDR3 has 13 residues. CDR3 nucleotides: TGTGCCAGCAGCTGGGGAGAGCGGACTGAAGCTTTCTTT. Translating it yields CASSWGERTEAFF.

This clone has just one count. The chain employs TRBV28 and TRBJ2-1, with TRBD2 identical over 9 bases. CDR1 is MDHEN and CDR2 is SYDVKM in the germline V gene. With V trimmed by 6 bases and J by 4 bases, 7 bases remained unmatched. This CDR3 has 15 residues. The CDR3 region is CASSIAGANYNEQFF. CDR3 nucleotide sequence: TGTGCCAGCAGCATAGCGGGGGCAAATTACAATGAGCAGTTCTTC. The full variable domain, in which reference TRBV28 and TRBJ2-1 provide the parts outside the CDR3, is DVKVTQSSRYLVKRTGEKVFLECVQDMDHENMFWYRQDPGLGLRLIYFSYDVKMKEKGDIPEGYSVSREKKERFSLILESASTNQTSMYLCASSIAGANYNEQFFGPGTRLTVL.

The chain combines TRBV7-2 with TRBJ2-7; D gene uncertain. Germline V lookup: CDR1 SGHTA, CDR2 FQGNSA. Trimming cost V 5 bases and J 3 bases, with 8 bases left between them. This CDR3 region has 12 residues. In DNA, the CDR3 is TGTGCCAGCAGCCAAAACGGCTACGAGCAGTACTTC. Amino acids: CASSQNGYEQYF.

This chain links TRBV27 with TRBJ2-4; D unclear. CDR3 length: 13 residues. V gave up 2 bases and J gave up 6 bases, with 8 bases separating them. Germline values: CDR1 MNHEY, CDR2 SMNVEV (reference sequence). CDR3 sequence (DNA): TGTGCCAGCAGTTTAAAGTGGGGAAACATTCAGTACTTC. Its translation is CASSLKWGNIQYF.

The rearrangement joins TRBV11-2 to TRBJ1-5; D remains ambiguous. CDR1 and CDR2 (germline): SGHAT, FQNNGV. This CDR3 is built from 16 residues. Deletions cut 5 bases from V and 3 bases from J, with 17 bases between. CDR3 sequence: CASSRRAEPSNQPQHF. CDR3 DNA: TGTGCCAGCAGCCGCCGGGCGGAGCCTTCCAATCAGCCCCAGCATTTT.

The chain carries TRBV5-1 and TRBJ1-1; TRBD1 might be the D (6 bases). Germline lookup yields CDR1 SGHRS and CDR2 YFSETQ. CDR3 length: 14 amino acids. The V end lost 4 bases, the J end lost 5 bases, and 15 bases lay between the germline ends. The CDR3 nucleotides read TGCGCCAGCAGCAATGACAGGACGGGAACTGAAGCTTTCTTT. This codes for CASSNDRTGTEAFF. The full variable domain, rest sourced from reference TRBV5-1 and TRBJ1-1, is KAGVTQTPRYLIKTRGQQVTLSCSPISGHRSVSWYQQTPGQGLQFLFEYFSETQRNKGNFPGRFSGRQFSNSRSEMNVSTLELGDSALYLCASSNDRTGTEAFFGQGTRLTVV.

This chain joins TRBV4-2 and TRBJ2-1; 12 bases align to TRBD2. The ends lost 2 bases at V and 7 bases at J; junction bases unmatched: 6. CDR3 size: 16 residues. Germline loops: CDR1 LGHNA, CDR2 YNFKEQ. This chain's CDR3 is CASSQRVTSGSNEQFF. CDR3 DNA: TGTGCCAGCAGCCAACGGGTGACTAGCGGGAGTAATGAGCAGTTCTTC.

This chain uses TRBV5-1 with TRBJ2-2, with a possible D match to TRBD1 (5 bases). V lost 4 bases, J lost 1 base, and 8 bases lay in between. The CDR3 has 14 residues. From germline, CDR1 is SGHRS and CDR2 YFSETQ. CDR3 nucleotide sequence: TGCGCCAGCAGCCAGGGTCGGAACACCGGGGAGCTGTTTTTT. Translation: CASSQGRNTGELFF.

This clone was recorded only once. The J gene is TRBJ2-4, the V gene TRBV18; 7 nucleotides line up with TRBD1. The trim removed 1 base at V and 0 bases at J, leaving 9 bases unmatched. Germline CDR1 and CDR2: KGHSH and LQKENI. There are 18 residues in the CDR3. The CDR3 is CASSPRGDRLLAKNIQYF. The CDR3 nucleotides read TGTGCCAGCTCACCACGAGGGGACAGACTTCTAGCCAAAAACATTCAGTACTTC.

This clone was seen only a few times. V gene TRBV6-5 combines with J gene TRBJ1-1; TRBD1 aligns across 9 bases. J gave up 4 bases and V 4 bases, and 10 bases lay outside the gene matches. The length of the CDR3 is 16 residues. The germline gives CDR1 MNHEY, CDR2 SVGAGI. The CDR3 protein is CASSFAGTGKGTEAFF. The CDR3 bases are TGTGCCAGCAGTTTTGCCGGGACAGGGAAGGGCACTGAAGCTTTCTTT.

This chain connects TRBV29-1 to TRBJ1-1; D gene ambiguous. The CDR3 sequence is 13 residues long. V gave up 4 bases and J gave up 0 bases, with 9 bases separating them. Germline V gene sequence: CDR1 SQVTM, CDR2 ANQGSEA. CDR3 amino acids: CSVAHRLNTEAFF. The DNA for the CDR3 is TGCAGCGTTGCCCACAGATTGAACACTGAAGCTTTCTTT.

Concerning this clone: One junction end does not reproduce the germline sequence, and a read error may be involved. The gene calls are TRBV7-7 and TRBJ1-5; perhaps TRBD1 as D (5 bases). In germline, CDR1 is SSHAT, CDR2 FNYEAQ (reference sequence). CDR3 length: 13 amino acids. The CDR3 bases are TGTGCTAGCAGCTTAGGGGAAGGGCAGCCCCAGCATTTT. Its translation is CASSLGEGQPQHF.

The chain employs TRBV6-1 and TRBJ1-1; possibly TRBD1 for D (5 bases). V lost 7 bases and J lost 0, with 12 bases in between. CDR1 and CDR2 from the germline V gene are MNHNS and SASEGT. This CDR3 is built from 14 residues. DNA of the CDR3: TGTGCCAGCAAGCCAGGGCCCATGAACACTGAAGCTTTCTTT. It translates to CASKPGPMNTEAFF.

The J gene is TRBJ2-5, the V gene TRBV28; 7 nucleotides match TRBD2. V trimming: 3 bases; J trimming: 3 bases; junction bases outside the gene matches: 19. The CDR3 covers 19 residues. Germline values: CDR1 MDHEN, CDR2 SYDVKM. In DNA form, the CDR3 reads TGTGCCAGCAGTTTTCCGATGCTAGCGGAGACCCATAGGGAAGAGACCCAGTACTTC. Protein sequence: CASSFPMLAETHREETQYF.

The genes are TRBV6-1 and TRBJ1-3; no definite D call. This CDR3 spans 15 amino acids. The germline V gene encodes CDR1 MNHNS and CDR2 SASEGT. V was trimmed by 6 bases and J by 2 bases, leaving 14 bases between them. Written as DNA, the CDR3 is TGTGCCAGCAGGTGGCAGGAATCGGCTGGAAACACCATATATTTT. It is translated as CASRWQESAGNTIYF.

The chain links TRBV5-1 to TRBJ1-4; no reliable D call. V lost 2 bases to trimming and J lost 0 bases, with 14 bases between them. Germline V gene sequence: CDR1 SGHRS, CDR2 YFSETQ. CDR3 size: 17 residues. CDR3 protein: CASSFSGSTATNEKLFF. Written as DNA, the CDR3 is TGCGCCAGCAGCTTCTCCGGGTCGACTGCAACTAATGAAAAACTGTTTTTT.

The rearrangement uses TRBV27 and TRBJ2-7; 9 bases map to TRBD2. This CDR3 has 15 amino acids. Germline V lookup: CDR1 MNHEY, CDR2 SMNVEV (reference sequence). The junction had 8 bases not matched to a gene; V was cut back by 4 bases and J by 4 bases. This CDR3 reads CASSSLAGVVYEQYF. The CDR3 nucleotides are TGTGCCAGCAGTTCCTTAGCGGGAGTGGTGTACGAGCAGTACTTC.

The chain recombines TRBV11-2 with TRBJ2-5, with unresolved D. Matching the DNA end better, TRBJ2-7 makes the J call doubtful. The CDR3 length is 14 residues. Germline V gives CDR1 SGHAT, CDR2 FQNNGV. CDR3 DNA: TGTGCCAGCAGCCTCGCGGACGGTTCCTACGAGCAGTACTTC. Its translation: CASSLADGSYEQYF.